Included here is one TCR beta chain sequence, with context. Time point of the sample: longitudinal time-point 3. The data originate from a study of neurological immune-mediated disorders. J was trimmed by 6 bases and V by 3 bases; bases with no gene match: 13. Germline-derived CDR1 and CDR2 are SGHRS and YFSETQ. The CDR3 is 16 amino acids. TCRdb redid the calling of the 5' RACE reads with MiXCR, one entry per CDR3 protein. Here the sample spans roughly 100,000 distinct CDR3 sequences, under 14% being singletons. The sample consisted of PBMCs. The V and J genes are TRBV5-1 and TRBJ1-1; 8 nucleotides line up with TRBD1. This receptor was taken from a female donor with HTLV-1-associated myelopathy (HAM/TSP). The CDR3 DNA sequence: TGCGCCAGCAGCTCAGTGACAGGGGCCTACTCCCCTGAAGCTTTCTTT. This gives the protein CASSSVTGAYSPEAFF.